The sequence of this T cell receptor (beta chain) was determined in a study of PD-L1 blockade in urothelial cancer. Study background: A median blood sample held about 140,000 T cells and more than 80,000 unique TCRs. Overall study results and limits: At 3 weeks on treatment, tumor-associated clones expanded more with durable benefit.

Spike-ins of synthetic TCR analog templates went into each PCR. Repertoires were generated with immunoSEQ multiplex PCR, while TCRdb's copy carries only in-frame clones and drops some. The sample has 40,000 to 50,000 clones; 86% are singletons. Trimming left V 3 bases short and J 2 bases short, with 14 bases between. The germline V gene has CDR1 SGHTA and CDR2 FQGNSA. This CDR3 has 16 residues. With regard to this clone: Its antigen is not known.

Time point: peripheral blood 6 weeks after treatment start. Patients presented with locally advanced or metastatic urothelial carcinoma. Specimen: PBMCs, collected around atezolizumab (anti-PD-L1) treatment. The rearrangement uses TRBV7-2 and TRBJ2-1; weak D call: TRBD2 (7 bases). This clonotype was sampled from a man in his 60s with urothelial cancer. The CDR3 nucleotides read TGTGCCAGCAGCTTGAGGGGGGGGGCGACCTACAATGAGCAGTTCTTC. This gives the protein CASSLRGGATYNEQFF.